The next 3 T cell receptor beta chains were all read from a single sample in a study of cytomegalovirus exposure and HLA in healthy donors. With 60 Vbeta and 13 Jbeta primers, the PCR was carried out. Clones were sequenced by immunoSEQ multiplex PCR, and TCRdb holds only the in-frame ones, with some missing. The data show about 70,000 clones, 74% seen once. The material sequenced was PBMCs. These receptors were obtained from a human donor in good health.

The rearrangement joins TRBV19 to TRBJ2-3, with 13 positions matching TRBD2. CDR1 and CDR2 (germline): LNHDA, SQIVND (reference sequence). CDR3 length equals 15 residues. J was trimmed by 5 bases and V by 6 bases; bases with no gene match: 5. The CDR3 DNA follows: TGTGCCAGTAGGTGGACTAGCGGGAGCGGAGATACGCAGTATTTT. Its translation is CASRWTSGSGDTQYF.

The chain uses TRBV7-9 and TRBJ1-2; 7 bases agree with TRBD1. Trimming removed 4 bases from V and 8 bases from J; junction bases left unmatched: 7. The CDR3 consists of 13 residues. Germline CDR1 and CDR2: SEHNR and FQNEAQ (reference sequence). The CDR3 DNA follows: TGTGCCAGCAGCTCCGGACAGGCGGAGGGCTACACCTTC. This gives the protein CASSSGQAEGYTF.

CDR3 region: CASSEIRAGAEAFF. The CDR3 bases are TGTGCCAGCAGTGAAATCCGGGCCGGGGCTGAAGCTTTCTTT. The V call is TRBV6-1, the J call TRBJ1-1; D ambiguous. Germline lookup yields CDR1 MNHNS and CDR2 SASEGT. Deletions cut 2 bases from V and 6 bases from J, with 13 bases between. There are 14 residues in the CDR3.